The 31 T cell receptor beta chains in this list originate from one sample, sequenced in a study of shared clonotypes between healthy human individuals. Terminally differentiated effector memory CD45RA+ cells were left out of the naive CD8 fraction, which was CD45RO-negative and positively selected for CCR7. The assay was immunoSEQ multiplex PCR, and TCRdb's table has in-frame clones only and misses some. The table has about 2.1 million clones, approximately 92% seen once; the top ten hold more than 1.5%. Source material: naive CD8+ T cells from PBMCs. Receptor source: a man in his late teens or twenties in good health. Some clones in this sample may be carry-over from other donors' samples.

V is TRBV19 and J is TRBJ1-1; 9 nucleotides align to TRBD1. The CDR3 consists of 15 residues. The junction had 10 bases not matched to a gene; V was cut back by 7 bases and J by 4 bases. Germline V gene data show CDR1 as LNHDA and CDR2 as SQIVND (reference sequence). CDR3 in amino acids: CASNRDREGGTEAFF. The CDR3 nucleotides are TGTGCCAGTAACCGGGACAGGGAGGGAGGCACTGAAGCTTTCTTT.

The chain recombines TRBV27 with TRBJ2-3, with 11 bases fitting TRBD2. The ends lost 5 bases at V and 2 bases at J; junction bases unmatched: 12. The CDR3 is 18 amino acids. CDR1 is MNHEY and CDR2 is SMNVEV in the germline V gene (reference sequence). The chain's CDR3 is CASSILAGDPRDTDTQYF. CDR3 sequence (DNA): TGTGCCAGCAGTATACTAGCGGGAGACCCTAGGGACACAGATACGCAGTATTTT.

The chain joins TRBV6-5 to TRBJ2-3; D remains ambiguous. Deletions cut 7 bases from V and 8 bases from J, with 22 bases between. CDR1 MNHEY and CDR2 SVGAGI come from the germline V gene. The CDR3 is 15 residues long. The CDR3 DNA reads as TGTGCCAGCACACCGACCGGACCCTTCAGTGGTACGCAGTATTTT. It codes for CASTPTGPFSGTQYF.

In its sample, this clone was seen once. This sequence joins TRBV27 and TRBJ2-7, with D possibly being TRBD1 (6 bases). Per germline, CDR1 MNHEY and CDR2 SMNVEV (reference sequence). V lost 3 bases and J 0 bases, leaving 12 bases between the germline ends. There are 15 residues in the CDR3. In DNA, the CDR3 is TGTGCCAGCAGTTTCCTCCGGGACATCTCCTACGAGCAGTACTTC. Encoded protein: CASSFLRDISYEQYF.

The CDR3 is CASSLSGGFGNTIYF. In DNA, the CDR3 is TGCGCCAGCAGCCTCAGCGGAGGTTTTGGAAACACCATATATTTT. The chain couples TRBV4-3 to TRBJ1-3; D is ambiguous. CDR1 and CDR2 (germline): LGHNA, YSLEER. Trimming cost V 4 bases and J 3 bases, with 13 bases left between them. The CDR3 sequence is 15 residues long.

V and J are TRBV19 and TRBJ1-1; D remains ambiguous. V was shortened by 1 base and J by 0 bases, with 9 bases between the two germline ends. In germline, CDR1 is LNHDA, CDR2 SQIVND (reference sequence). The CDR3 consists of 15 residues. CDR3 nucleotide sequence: TGTGCCAGTAGTATAGGAACAGACTTGAACACTGAAGCTTTCTTT. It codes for CASSIGTDLNTEAFF.

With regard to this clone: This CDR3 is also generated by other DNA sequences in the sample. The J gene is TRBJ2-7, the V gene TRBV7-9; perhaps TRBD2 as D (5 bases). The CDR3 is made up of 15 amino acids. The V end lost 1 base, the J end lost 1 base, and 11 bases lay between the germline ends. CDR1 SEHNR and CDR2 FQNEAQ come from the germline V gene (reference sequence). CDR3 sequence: CASSLGRQASYEQYF. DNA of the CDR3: TGTGCCAGCAGCTTAGGGAGGCAGGCATCCTACGAGCAGTACTTC.

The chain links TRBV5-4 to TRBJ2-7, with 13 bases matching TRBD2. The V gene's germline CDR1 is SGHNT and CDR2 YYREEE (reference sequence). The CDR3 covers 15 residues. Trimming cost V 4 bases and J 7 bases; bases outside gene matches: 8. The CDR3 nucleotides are TGTGCCAGCAGCGTTGGACTAGCGGGAGCGGAAGAGCAGTACTTC. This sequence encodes CASSVGLAGAEEQYF. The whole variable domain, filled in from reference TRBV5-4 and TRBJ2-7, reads ETGVTQSPTHLIKTRGQQVTLRCSSQSGHNTVSWYQQALGQGPQFIFQYYREEENGRGNFPPRFSGLQFPNYSSELNVNALELDDSALYLCASSVGLAGAEEQYFGPGTRLTVT.

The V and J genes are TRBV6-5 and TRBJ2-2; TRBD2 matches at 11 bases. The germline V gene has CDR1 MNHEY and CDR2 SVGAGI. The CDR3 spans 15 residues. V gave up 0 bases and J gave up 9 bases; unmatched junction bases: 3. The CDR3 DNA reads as TGTGCCAGCAGTTACTCGTTAGCGGGAGGGTGGGAGCTGTTTTTT. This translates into CASSYSLAGGWELFF.

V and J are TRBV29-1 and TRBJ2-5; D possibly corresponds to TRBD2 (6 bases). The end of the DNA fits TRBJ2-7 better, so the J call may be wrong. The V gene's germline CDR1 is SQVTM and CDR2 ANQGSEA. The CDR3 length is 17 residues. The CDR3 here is CSVESPPETVGGFEQYF. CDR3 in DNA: TGCAGCGTTGAGAGCCCTCCAGAGACCGTCGGGGGTTTCGAGCAGTACTTC.

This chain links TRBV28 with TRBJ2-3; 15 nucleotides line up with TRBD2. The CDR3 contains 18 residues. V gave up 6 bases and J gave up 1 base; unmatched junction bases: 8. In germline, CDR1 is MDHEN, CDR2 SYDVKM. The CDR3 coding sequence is TGTGCCAGCAGAAAGGGACTAGCGGGGGGAGTCGGCACAGATACGCAGTATTTT. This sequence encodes CASRKGLAGGVGTDTQYF.

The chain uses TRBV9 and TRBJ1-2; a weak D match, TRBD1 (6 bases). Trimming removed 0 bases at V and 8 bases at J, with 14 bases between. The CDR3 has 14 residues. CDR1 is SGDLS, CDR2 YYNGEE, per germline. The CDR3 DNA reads TGTGCCAGCAGCGTAGAGGGCAGGGGCTCAGGCTACACCTTC. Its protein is CASSVEGRGSGYTF. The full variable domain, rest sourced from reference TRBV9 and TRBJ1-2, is DSGVTQTPKHLITATGQRVTLRCSPRSGDLSVYWYQQSLDQGLQFLIQYYNGEERAKGNILERFSAQQFPDLHSELNLSSLELGDSALYFCASSVEGRGSGYTFGSGTRLTVV.

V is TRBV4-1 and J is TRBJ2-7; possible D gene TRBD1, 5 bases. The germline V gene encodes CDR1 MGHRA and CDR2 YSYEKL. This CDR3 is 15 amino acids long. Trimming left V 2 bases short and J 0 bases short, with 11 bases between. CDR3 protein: CASSQTHRSSYEQYF. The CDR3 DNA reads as TGCGCCAGCAGCCAAACCCACAGGAGCTCCTACGAGCAGTACTTC.

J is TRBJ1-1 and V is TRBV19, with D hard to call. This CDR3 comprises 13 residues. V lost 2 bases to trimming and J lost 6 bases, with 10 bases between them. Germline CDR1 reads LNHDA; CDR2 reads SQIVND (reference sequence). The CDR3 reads CASSILLRPEAFF. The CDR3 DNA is TGTGCCAGTAGTATATTGTTGAGGCCTGAAGCTTTCTTT. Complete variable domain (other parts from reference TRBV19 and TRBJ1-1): DGGITQSPKYLFRKEGQNVTLSCEQNLNHDAMYWYRQDPGQGLRLIYYSQIVNDFQKGDIAEGYSVSREKKESFPLTVTSAQKNPTAFYLCASSILLRPEAFFGQGTRLTVV.

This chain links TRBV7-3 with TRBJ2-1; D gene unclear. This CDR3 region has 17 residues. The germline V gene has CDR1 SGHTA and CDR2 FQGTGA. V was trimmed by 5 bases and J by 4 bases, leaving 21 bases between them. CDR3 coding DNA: TGTGCCAGCAGCCAAGGGTTTAGGGTAACTGGATACAATGAGCAGTTCTTC. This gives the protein CASSQGFRVTGYNEQFF.

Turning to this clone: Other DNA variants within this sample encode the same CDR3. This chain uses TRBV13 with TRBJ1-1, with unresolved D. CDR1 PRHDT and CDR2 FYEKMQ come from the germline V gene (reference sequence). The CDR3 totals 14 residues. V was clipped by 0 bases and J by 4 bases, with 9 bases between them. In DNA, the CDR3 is TGTGCCAGCAGCTTAGGGGGATCCGGCACTGAAGCTTTCTTT. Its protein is CASSLGGSGTEAFF.

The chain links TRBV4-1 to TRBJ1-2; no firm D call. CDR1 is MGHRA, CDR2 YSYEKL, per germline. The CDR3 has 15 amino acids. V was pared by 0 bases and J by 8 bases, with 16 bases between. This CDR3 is CASSQEIVESRGYTF. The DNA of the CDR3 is TGCGCCAGCAGCCAAGAAATTGTGGAATCGAGGGGCTACACCTTC.

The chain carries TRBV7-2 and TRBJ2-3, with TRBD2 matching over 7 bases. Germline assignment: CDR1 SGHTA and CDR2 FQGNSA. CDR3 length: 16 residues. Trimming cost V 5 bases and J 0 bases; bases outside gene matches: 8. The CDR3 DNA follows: TGTGCCAGCAGCCCCGGGACTATAACTAGCACAGATACGCAGTATTTT. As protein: CASSPGTITSTDTQYF.

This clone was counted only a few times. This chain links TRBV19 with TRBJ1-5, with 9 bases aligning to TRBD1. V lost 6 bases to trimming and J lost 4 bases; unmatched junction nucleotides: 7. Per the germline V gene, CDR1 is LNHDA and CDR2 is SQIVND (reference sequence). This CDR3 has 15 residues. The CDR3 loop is CASSQGQGRNQPQHF. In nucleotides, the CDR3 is TGTGCCAGTAGCCAGGGACAGGGTCGGAATCAGCCCCAGCATTTT.

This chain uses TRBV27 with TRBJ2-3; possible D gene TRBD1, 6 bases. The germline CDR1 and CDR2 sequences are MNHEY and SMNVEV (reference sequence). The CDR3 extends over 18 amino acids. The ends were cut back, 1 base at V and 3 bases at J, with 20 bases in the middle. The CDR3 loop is CASSLFSGTKIRTDTQYF. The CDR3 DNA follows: TGTGCCAGCAGTTTATTTTCGGGGACAAAAATTCGGACAGATACGCAGTATTTT.

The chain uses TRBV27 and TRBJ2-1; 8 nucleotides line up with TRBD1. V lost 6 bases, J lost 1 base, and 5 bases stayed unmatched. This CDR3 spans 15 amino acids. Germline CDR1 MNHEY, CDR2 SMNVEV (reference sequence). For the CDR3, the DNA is TGTGCCAGCAGGGAAGACAGGGGATCCTACAATGAGCAGTTCTTC. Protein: CASREDRGSYNEQFF.

CDR3 DNA sequence: TGTGCCAGCAGACGAGTAGCGGGAGACGAGCAGTACTTC. Amino acids: CASRRVAGDEQYF. The V and J genes are TRBV7-9 and TRBJ2-7, with 9 bases aligning to TRBD2. Germline V gene sequence: CDR1 SEHNR, CDR2 FQNEAQ (reference sequence). The trim removed 6 bases at V and 5 bases at J, leaving 5 bases unmatched. This CDR3 is 13 amino acids long.

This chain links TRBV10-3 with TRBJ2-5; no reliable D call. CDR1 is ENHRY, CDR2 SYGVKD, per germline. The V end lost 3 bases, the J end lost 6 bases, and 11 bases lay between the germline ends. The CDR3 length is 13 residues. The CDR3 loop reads CAISDLTEKTQYF. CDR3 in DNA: TGTGCCATCAGTGATCTGACTGAGAAGACCCAGTACTTC.

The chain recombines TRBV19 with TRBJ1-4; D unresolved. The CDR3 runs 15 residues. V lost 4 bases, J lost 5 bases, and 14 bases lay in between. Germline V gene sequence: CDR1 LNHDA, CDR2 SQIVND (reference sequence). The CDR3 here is CASSTDTKANEKLFF. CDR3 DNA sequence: TGTGCCAGTAGTACTGACACAAAAGCAAATGAAAAACTGTTTTTT.

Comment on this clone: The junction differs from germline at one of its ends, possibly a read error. The CDR3 nucleotides are TGCGCCAGCAGATTGGAAGCCGCTAGCGGGAGAATCAACGAGCAGTACTTC. Translation: CASRLEAASGRINEQYF. The V gene is TRBV5-1, the J gene TRBJ2-7; 10 bases align to TRBD2. The CDR3 has 17 amino acids. Germline V CDR1 and CDR2: SGHRS, YFSETQ.

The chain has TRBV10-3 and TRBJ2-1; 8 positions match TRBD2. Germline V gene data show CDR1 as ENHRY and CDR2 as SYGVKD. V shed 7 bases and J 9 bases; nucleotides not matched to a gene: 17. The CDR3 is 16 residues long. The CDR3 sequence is CAITQGLVPRGGEQFF. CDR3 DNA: TGTGCCATCACTCAAGGACTAGTCCCCCGGGGGGGTGAGCAGTTCTTC.

The CDR3 loop reads CASSEFSGRAYNEQFF. DNA for the CDR3: TGCGCCAGCAGTGAGTTTTCCGGGAGGGCTTACAATGAGCAGTTCTTC. The gene calls are TRBV10-2 and TRBJ2-1, with 8 bases matching TRBD2. Germline V gene lookup returns CDR1 WSHSY and CDR2 SAAADI. CDR3 size: 16 residues. Trimming took 1 base from V and 4 from J; bases not matched to a gene: 6.

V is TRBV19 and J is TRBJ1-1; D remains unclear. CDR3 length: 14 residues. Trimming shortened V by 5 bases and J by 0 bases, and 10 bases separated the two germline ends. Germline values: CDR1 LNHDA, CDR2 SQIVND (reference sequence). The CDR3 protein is CASSVREMNTEAFF. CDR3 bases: TGTGCCAGTAGTGTCCGGGAGATGAACACTGAAGCTTTCTTT.

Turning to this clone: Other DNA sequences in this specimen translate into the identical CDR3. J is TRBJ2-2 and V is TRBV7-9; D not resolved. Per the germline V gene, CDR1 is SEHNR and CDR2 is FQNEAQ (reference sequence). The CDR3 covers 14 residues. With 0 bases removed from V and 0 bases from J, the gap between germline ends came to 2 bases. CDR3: CASSLAPNTGELFF. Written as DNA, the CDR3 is TGTGCCAGCAGCTTAGCTCCGAACACCGGGGAGCTGTTTTTT.

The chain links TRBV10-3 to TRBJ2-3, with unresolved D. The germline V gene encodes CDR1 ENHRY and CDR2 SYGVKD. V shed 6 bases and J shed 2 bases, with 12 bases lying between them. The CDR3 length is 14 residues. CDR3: CAISPFGDTDTQYF. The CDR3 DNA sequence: TGTGCCATCAGCCCATTTGGGGACACAGATACGCAGTATTTT.

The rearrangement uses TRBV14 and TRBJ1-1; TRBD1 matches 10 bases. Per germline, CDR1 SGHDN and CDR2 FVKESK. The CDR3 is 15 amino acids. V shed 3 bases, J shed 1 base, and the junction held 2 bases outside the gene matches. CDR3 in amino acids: CASSHRTGGNTEAFF. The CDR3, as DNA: TGTGCCAGCAGCCACCGGACAGGGGGGAACACTGAAGCTTTCTTT.